What follows are 27 T cell receptor beta chains derived from one specimen sequenced in a study of blood T cell repertoires in COVID-19. Profiled with immunoSEQ multiplex PCR; TCRdb holds only in-frame clones, not every one. This sample has more than 200,000 clones, with 82% found just once. Specimen: peripheral blood. Receptor source: a woman at least 80 years old with COVID-19, enrolled during active disease.

The chain uses TRBV6-1 and TRBJ2-1; 7 nucleotides match TRBD1. Germline loops: CDR1 MNHNS, CDR2 SASEGT. V lost 3 bases, J lost 11 bases, and 16 bases stayed unmatched. The CDR3 consists of 16 residues. The CDR3 DNA reads as TGTGCCAGCAGTGACATCGATAGAGGGGGCAAAAGTAAGCAGTTCTTC. It codes for CASSDIDRGGKSKQFF.

The chain uses TRBV7-9 and TRBJ1-2, with 9 bases identical to TRBD1. Trimming removed 4 bases from V and 7 bases from J; junction bases left unmatched: 10. The germline V gene encodes CDR1 SEHNR and CDR2 FQNEAQ (reference sequence). This CDR3 is 15 amino acids long. This chain's CDR3 is CASSSLPGQGLGYTF. In nucleotides, the CDR3 is TGTGCCAGCAGCTCCCTCCCGGGACAGGGTCTTGGCTACACCTTC.

Note on this clone: This CDR3 is also generated by other DNA sequences in the sample. The V and J genes are TRBV30 and TRBJ1-6; 9 bases agree with TRBD1. Losses at the gene ends were 3 bases for V and 7 bases for J; bases not matched to a gene: 1. CDR3 length equals 13 residues. CDR1 and CDR2 from the germline V gene are GTSNPN and SVGIG (reference sequence). The DNA of the CDR3 is TGTGCCTGGAGGGGACAGGGAAATTCACCCCTCCACTTT. This sequence encodes CAWRGQGNSPLHF.

The chain couples TRBV19 to TRBJ1-1; 8 bases are shared with TRBD1. Unmatched junction bases numbered 7, after V lost 4 bases and J lost 6 bases. This CDR3 is built from 14 residues. The germline CDR1 and CDR2 sequences are LNHDA and SQIVND (reference sequence). The CDR3 loop is CASSKGRGRSEAFF. In nucleotides, the CDR3 is TGTGCCAGTAGTAAGGGCAGGGGGCGATCTGAAGCTTTCTTT.

V and J are TRBV7-3 and TRBJ2-1; D gene unclear. Trimming pared 5 bases from V and 10 bases from J, leaving 12 bases between. The CDR3 totals 12 residues. The germline V gene has CDR1 SGHTA and CDR2 FQGTGA. CDR3 nucleotides: TGTGCCAGCAGCCAGACTCATGACGAGCAGTTCTTC. Translated: CASSQTHDEQFF.

The V and J genes are TRBV11-3 and TRBJ2-2; 9 nucleotides match TRBD2. Germline assignment: CDR1 SGHNT and CDR2 YENEEA. The V gene end was trimmed by 1 base and the J gene end by 5 bases; junction bases not matched to a gene: 2. This CDR3 has 15 residues. This chain's CDR3 is CASSLVAGGTGELFF. The CDR3 DNA reads as TGTGCCAGCAGCTTAGTGGCGGGGGGGACCGGGGAGCTGTTTTTT. Supplemented by reference TRBV11-3 and TRBJ2-2, the full variable domain reads EAGVVQSPRYKIIEKKQPVAFWCNPISGHNTLYWYLQNLGQGPELLIRYENEEAVDDSQLPKDRFSAERLKGVDSTLKIQPAELGDSAVYLCASSLVAGGTGELFFGEGSRLTVL.

This clone is a singleton in its sample. The V call is TRBV19, the J call TRBJ2-2, with 7 bases lining up with TRBD2. V trimming: 8 bases; J trimming: 4 bases; junction bases outside the gene matches: 10. CDR3 length equals 15 residues. CDR1 LNHDA and CDR2 SQIVND come from the germline V gene (reference sequence). The CDR3 DNA is TGTGCCAGTCGTAGCGGCGGGGGAGCCACCGGGGAGCTGTTTTTT. Translating gives CASRSGGGATGELFF.

J is TRBJ2-3 and V is TRBV11-2; 7 bases are a match to TRBD2. The CDR3 has 15 residues. After removal of 1 base from V and 4 bases from J, the junction contained 5 bases not matched to a gene. Germline assignment: CDR1 SGHAT and CDR2 FQNNGV. The CDR3 here is CASSLVGGSSDTQYF. In nucleotides, the CDR3 is TGTGCCAGCAGCTTAGTGGGGGGGAGTTCAGATACGCAGTATTTT.

V usage is TRBV28 and J usage is TRBJ2-5; D remains unclear. Trimming left V 6 bases short and J 5 bases short, with 10 bases between. The germline V gene encodes CDR1 MDHEN and CDR2 SYDVKM. The CDR3 has 12 amino acids. CDR3 nucleotides: TGTGCCAGCAGAAAAACTCGGGAGACCCAGTACTTC. Translation gives CASRKTRETQYF.

This clone was recorded once. J is TRBJ2-1 and V is TRBV6-6, with 12 nucleotides matching TRBD2. Germline V gene lookup returns CDR1 MNHNY and CDR2 SVGAGI (reference sequence). The CDR3 runs 15 residues. V gave up 6 bases and J gave up 4 bases; unmatched junction bases: 4. CDR3 sequence: CASSLAGGQYNEQFF. The CDR3 DNA reads as TGTGCCAGCAGCCTAGCGGGAGGGCAATACAATGAGCAGTTCTTC.

As for this clone: At one end the junction does not follow the germline gene, possibly because of a read error. The rearrangement uses TRBV4-1 and TRBJ2-7, with D possibly TRBD1 on 6 matching bases. Per the germline V gene, CDR1 is MGHRA and CDR2 is YSYEKL. The CDR3 contains 12 residues. The chain's CDR3 is CASSQTDRVRHF. CDR3 bases: TGCGCCAGCAGCCAGACGGACAGAGTCAGGCACTTC.

This clone was found once. The rearrangement links TRBV7-3 to TRBJ2-3; 10 bases agree with TRBD1. Trimming took 8 bases from V and 4 from J; bases not matched to a gene: 3. The germline gives CDR1 SGHTA, CDR2 FQGTGA. CDR3 length: 13 amino acids. CDR3 region: CASGQGVADTQYF. CDR3 DNA: TGTGCCAGCGGACAGGGGGTGGCAGATACGCAGTATTTT.

This chain connects TRBV7-9 to TRBJ2-7, with 7 bases lining up with TRBD1. The germline gives CDR1 SEHNR, CDR2 FQNEAQ (reference sequence). V lost 10 bases to trimming and J lost 2 bases; unmatched junction nucleotides: 5. The CDR3 consists of 12 residues. In DNA, the CDR3 is TGTGCCAACCCGGGACAGACCTACGAGCAGTACTTC. Protein product: CANPGQTYEQYF. The variable domain in full, completed from reference TRBV7-9 and TRBJ2-7, reads DTGVSQNPRHKITKRGQNVTFRCDPISEHNRLYWYRQTLGQGPEFLTYFQNEAQLEKSRLLSDRFSAERPKGSFSTLEIQRTEQGDSAMYLCANPGQTYEQYFGPGTRLTVT.

The genes are TRBV27 and TRBJ2-2; TRBD1 is a possible D gene (6 bases). Between the trimmed V and J ends, which lost 10 bases and 7 bases, there was a span of 16 bases. This CDR3 contains 13 residues. Germline CDR1 MNHEY, CDR2 SMNVEV (reference sequence). The CDR3 DNA sequence: TGTGCCACCTTAGGGGGTGGAAGCGGGGAGCTGTTTTTT. Translating gives CATLGGGSGELFF.

The J gene is TRBJ1-2, the V gene TRBV7-9; 7 nucleotides line up with TRBD1. Germline CDR1 and CDR2: SEHNR and FQNEAQ (reference sequence). The CDR3 runs to 16 residues. V shed 1 base, J shed 6 bases, and the junction held 11 bases outside the gene matches. CDR3: CASSLGRTGTADGYTF. The DNA for the CDR3 is TGTGCCAGCAGCTTAGGGAGGACAGGTACGGCTGATGGCTACACCTTC.

The chain employs TRBV18 and TRBJ1-2; D is uncertain. Trimming cost V 1 base and J 9 bases, with 9 bases left between them. Germline V lookup: CDR1 KGHSH, CDR2 LQKENI. The CDR3 spans 12 residues. CDR3 protein: CASSPQRGSYTF. The CDR3 nucleotides are TGTGCCAGCTCACCACAACGGGGTAGCTACACCTTC.

The CDR3: CASSMDRPNTGELFF. The CDR3 bases are TGTGCCAGCAGTATGGACAGGCCGAACACCGGGGAGCTGTTTTTT. V usage is TRBV6-5 and J usage is TRBJ2-2; 7 bases agree with TRBD1. The germline gives CDR1 MNHEY, CDR2 SVGAGI. V lost 5 bases to trimming and J lost 0 bases; unmatched junction nucleotides: 3. The CDR3 extends over 15 amino acids.

This clone was picked up one time. The gene calls are TRBV5-1 and TRBJ1-1; 9 bases line up with TRBD1. CDR3 size: 16 residues. Per germline, CDR1 SGHRS and CDR2 YFSETQ. J was trimmed by 0 bases and V by 2 bases; bases with no gene match: 5. Here the CDR3 reads CASSLQGAPMNTEAFF. As DNA, the CDR3 is TGCGCCAGCAGCTTACAGGGGGCACCTATGAACACTGAAGCTTTCTTT.

The J gene is TRBJ1-4, the V gene TRBV18; D remains ambiguous. The CDR3 covers 15 residues. With 8 bases removed from V and 0 bases from J, the gap between germline ends came to 13 bases. CDR1 and CDR2 (germline): KGHSH, LQKENI. This chain's CDR3 is CASGLTRATNEKLFF. Written as DNA, the CDR3 is TGTGCCAGCGGTCTGACGAGGGCAACTAATGAAAAACTGTTTTTT.

The chain links TRBV18 to TRBJ2-1; 7 nucleotides line up with TRBD2. The germline V gene has CDR1 KGHSH and CDR2 LQKENI. Trimming at V came to 5 bases and at J to 6 bases, leaving 13 bases not matched to a gene. The CDR3 consists of 16 residues. In nucleotides, the CDR3 is TGTGCCAGCTCATCCACGGGGGGTCACGTCACCAATGAGCAGTTCTTC. Translation gives CASSSTGGHVTNEQFF.

The rearrangement joins TRBV2 to TRBJ2-3; TRBD2 aligns across 12 bases. The length of the CDR3 is 18 residues. The V gene's germline CDR1 is SNHLY and CDR2 FYNNEI. V dropped 7 bases and J dropped 7; count of bases not matched to a gene: 18. The CDR3 DNA follows: TGTGCCAGCACGAGACTAGCGGGAGTCCCTCCACCACGAAATACGCAGTATTTT. Protein product: CASTRLAGVPPPRNTQYF.

This chain links TRBV5-1 with TRBJ1-2, with 7 bases lining up with TRBD1. The CDR3 loop spans 14 amino acids. CDR1 and CDR2 (germline): SGHRS, YFSETQ. The junction had 6 bases not matched to a gene; V was cut back by 4 bases and J by 3 bases. CDR3 region: CASSPGGLYYGYTF. For the CDR3, the DNA is TGCGCCAGCAGCCCAGGGGGGTTATACTATGGCTACACCTTC.

This chain connects TRBV6-6 to TRBJ2-3; D might be TRBD2 (5 bases). Germline V gives CDR1 MNHNY, CDR2 SVGAGI (reference sequence). V dropped 0 bases and J dropped 7 bases, with 8 bases sitting between them. CDR3 length equals 13 residues. CDR3 DNA sequence: TGTGCCAGCAGTTACTCGAGAGGGTATACGCAGTATTTT. This gives the protein CASSYSRGYTQYF.

The rearrangement joins TRBV10-3 to TRBJ2-7; 12 bases align to TRBD2. This CDR3 comprises 15 residues. Germline lookup yields CDR1 ENHRY and CDR2 SYGVKD. The V segment lost 6 bases and the J segment 1 base; nucleotides outside the gene matches: 4. The DNA for the CDR3 is TGTGCCATCAGGGAAGGACTAGCGGGATCCTACGAGCAGTACTTC. Translation: CAIREGLAGSYEQYF.

The chain combines TRBV5-5 with TRBJ1-1; TRBD1 aligns across 8 bases. This CDR3 comprises 14 residues. The V gene's germline CDR1 is SGHKS and CDR2 YYEKEE (reference sequence). Unmatched junction bases numbered 2, after V lost 0 bases and J lost 4 bases. CDR3 DNA: TGTGCCAGCAGCTTGGAGGACAGGGTCACTGAAGCTTTCTTT. It is translated as CASSLEDRVTEAFF. The full variable domain, rest sourced from reference TRBV5-5 and TRBJ1-1, is DAGVTQSPTHLIKTRGQQVTLRCSPISGHKSVSWYQQVLGQGPQFIFQYYEKEERGRGNFPDRFSARQFPNYSSELNVNALLLGDSALYLCASSLEDRVTEAFFGQGTRLTVV.

J is TRBJ2-3 and V is TRBV7-8, with 9 nucleotides matching TRBD2. V lost 8 bases and J lost 5; bases outside the gene matches: 11. The germline gives CDR1 SGHVS, CDR2 FQNEAQ. CDR3 size: 15 residues. The CDR3 spells CASAPLAGSIDTQYF. The CDR3 nucleotides are TGTGCCAGCGCCCCTCTAGCGGGGTCGATAGATACGCAGTATTTT. The complete variable domain, with remaining parts taken from reference TRBV7-8 and TRBJ2-3, reads GAGVSQSPRYKVAKRGQDVALRCDPISGHVSLFWYQQALGQGPEFLTYFQNEAQLDKSGLPSDRFFAERPEGSVSTLKIQRTQQEDSAVYLCASAPLAGSIDTQYFGPGTRLTVL.

The gene calls are TRBV6-5 and TRBJ1-3; 7 nucleotides line up with TRBD1. The CDR3 is 15 amino acids. Trimming at V came to 6 bases and at J to 2 bases, leaving 7 bases not matched to a gene. Germline V gene sequence: CDR1 MNHEY, CDR2 SVGAGI. The CDR3 coding sequence is TGTGCCAGCAGAACAGGGGAGAGAGCTGGAAACACCATATATTTT. Its protein product is CASRTGERAGNTIYF.